This T cell receptor beta chain was recorded in a study of Ad26.COV2.S vaccination and SARS-CoV-2 variants. General study results and limits: Vaccinees showed greater spike-specific TCR breadth than placebo recipients. Breadth measured for non-spike TCRs was similar across vaccine and placebo recipients.

The protocol was immunoSEQ multiplex PCR, while the TCRdb copy is restricted to in-frame clones and leaves out a portion. Altogether over 450,000 clones are present, 89% being singletons, with the ten largest covering 1.5% to 2%. Treatment: 15 to 20 received Ad26.COV2.S at low or high dose, single or two shots; about 5 received placebo; per-sample allocation not given. Sampling was performed 63 days after the first vaccine or placebo injection. Unmatched junction bases numbered 7, after V lost 2 bases and J lost 10 bases. Germline loops: CDR1 SGDLS, CDR2 YYNGEE. The length of the CDR3 is 13 residues. Concerning this clone itself: The antigen is unknown.

The source of this sequence is a person aged 18 to 65 who received the Ad26.COV2.S COVID-19 vaccine or a placebo. This specimen consisted of peripheral blood, obtained in a trial of Ad26.COV2.S vaccine versus placebo. This sequence joins TRBV9 and TRBJ2-3; 7 nucleotides match TRBD1. This CDR3 reads CASSVSDRDAQYF. The CDR3 nucleotides read TGTGCCAGCAGCGTTTCAGACAGGGACGCGCAGTATTTT.